This T cell receptor (beta chain) was recorded in a study of response to subunit inactivated influenza vaccine. This clonotype has at least ten counts. TCRdb redid the calling of the RT-PCR reads with MiXCR, one entry per CDR3 protein. The sample shows about 700,000 distinct CDR3 sequences, about 14% of them seen only once. Sample: PBMCs from blood, taken approximately 15 days before vaccination. This receptor was taken from a man over 45 who received an inactivated influenza vaccine.

The CDR3 spells CASSLSGATLGYGYTF. CDR3 nucleotide sequence: TGTGCCAGCAGTTTATCTGGGGCGACCTTGGGCTATGGCTACACCTTC. The chain carries TRBV12-3 or TRBV12-4 and TRBJ1-2; perhaps TRBD1 as D (5 bases). Trimming took 2 bases from V and 4 from J, leaving 17 bases between them. The CDR3 is 16 amino acids.